These 31 T cell receptor beta chains were sequenced from one sample in a study of CD4 T cells in relation to SARS-CoV-2 and coronaviruses. The table came from immunoSEQ multiplex PCR; TCRdb's copy has only in-frame clones and leaves some out. The sample holds 35,000 to 40,000 clones, more than 75% seen once. The material sequenced was memory CD4+ T cells from PBMCs. The receptors stem from an adult with COVID-19.

This clone was seen once. The chain employs TRBV7-3 and TRBJ1-1, with D possibly being TRBD1 (5 bases). V was clipped by 0 bases and J by 1 base, with 15 bases between them. The CDR3 totals 17 residues. CDR1 is SGHTA, CDR2 FQGTGA, per germline. The CDR3: CASSLTARGPRNTEAFF. The CDR3 DNA reads as TGTGCCAGCAGCTTAACGGCTCGGGGACCTCGGAACACTGAAGCTTTCTTT. Using reference TRBV7-3 and TRBJ1-1 for the parts outside the CDR3, the full variable domain is GAGVSQTPSNKVTEKGKYVELRCDPISGHTALYWYRQSLGQGPEFLIYFQGTGAADDSGLPNDRFFAVRPEGSVSTLKIQRTERGDSAVYLCASSLTARGPRNTEAFFGQGTRLTVV.

For this clone: Compared with germline, one end of the junction differs, possibly owing to a read error. This chain uses TRBV9 with TRBJ2-1; D is undetermined. The CDR3 has 15 amino acids. CDR1 is SGDLS and CDR2 is YYNGEE in the germline V gene. CDR3 coding DNA: TGTGCCAGCAGCGTAGAAACCCTCTCCTACGATGAGCAGTTCTTC. As protein: CASSVETLSYDEQFF.

The rearrangement joins TRBV3-1 (or the pseudogene TRBV3-2) to TRBJ2-7; 8 bases align to TRBD1. V lost 1 base and J lost 5; bases outside the gene matches: 4. The CDR3 spans 14 residues. Germline values: CDR1 LGHDT, CDR2 YNNKEL (reference sequence). The CDR3: CASSQASGGNEQYF. The CDR3 DNA reads TGTGCCAGCAGCCAAGCGTCAGGGGGCAACGAGCAGTACTTC.

V and J are TRBV7-8 and TRBJ1-2; TRBD1 aligns across 7 bases. Germline CDR1 SGHVS, CDR2 FQNEAQ. This CDR3 spans 16 amino acids. Trimming cost V 4 bases and J 7 bases; bases outside gene matches: 15. The CDR3 sequence is CASSSSPGTAFGGYTF. Here the CDR3 DNA reads TGTGCCAGCAGCTCCAGTCCCGGGACAGCGTTCGGTGGCTACACCTTC.

This clone has a handful of counts. V usage is TRBV6-5 and J usage is TRBJ2-5; TRBD2 matches at 9 bases. Germline V gene lookup returns CDR1 MNHEY and CDR2 SVGAGI. V lost 5 bases to trimming and J lost 2 bases; unmatched junction nucleotides: 6. CDR3 size: 15 residues. This CDR3 is CASSRMTSGQETQYF. CDR3 DNA: TGTGCCAGCAGTCGAATGACTAGCGGACAAGAGACCCAGTACTTC.

Here the CDR3 DNA reads TGTGCCAGCAGTGGCGGGACAGGGAACAATGAGCAGTTCTTC. Translation gives CASSGGTGNNEQFF. The rearrangement links TRBV6-2 or TRBV6-3 to TRBJ2-1, with TRBD1 identical over 9 bases. Germline V lookup: CDR1 MNHEY, CDR2 SVGEGT. The CDR3 contains 14 residues. V trimming: 5 bases; J trimming: 5 bases; junction bases outside the gene matches: 4.

The chain combines TRBV28 with TRBJ1-3; D remains ambiguous. V was cut by 5 bases and J by 0 bases, with 8 bases left in between. This CDR3 is 14 amino acids long. Germline V CDR1 and CDR2: MDHEN, SYDVKM. CDR3 DNA: TGTGCCAGCAGTAAAACCGCCTCTGGAAACACCATATATTTT. It encodes CASSKTASGNTIYF.

The V gene is TRBV19, the J gene TRBJ1-3; unclear D gene. With 4 bases removed from V and 2 bases from J, the gap between germline ends came to 9 bases. The CDR3 runs 14 residues. Germline loops: CDR1 LNHDA, CDR2 SQIVND (reference sequence). This CDR3 reads CASSNTPAGNTIYF. Here the CDR3 DNA reads TGTGCCAGTAGTAATACGCCAGCTGGAAACACCATATATTTT.

The rearrangement links TRBV11-3 to TRBJ1-5; a weak D match, TRBD1 (5 bases). The ends were cut back, 6 bases at V and 3 bases at J, with 15 bases in the middle. This CDR3 is 15 amino acids long. CDR1 and CDR2 (germline): SGHNT, YENEEA. CDR3 coding DNA: TGTGCCAGCAGTAGGGACGCCGGGATCAATCAGCCCCAGCATTTT. Translation gives CASSRDAGINQPQHF.

The chain links TRBV6-1 to TRBJ2-1; the D is unclear. CDR1 is MNHNS and CDR2 is SASEGT in the germline V gene. CDR3 size: 12 residues. The V gene lost 10 bases and the J gene lost 12 bases, with 19 bases spanning the gap. CDR3 loop: CATTPEPPRQFF. As DNA, the CDR3 is TGTGCCACTACCCCCGAACCCCCGCGGCAGTTCTTC.

The rearrangement joins TRBV11-3 to TRBJ2-5, with 8 bases aligning to TRBD1. V trimming: 1 base; J trimming: 5 bases; junction bases outside the gene matches: 6. The CDR3 has 15 residues. The germline V gene encodes CDR1 SGHNT and CDR2 YENEEA. CDR3 DNA sequence: TGTGCCAGCAGCTTAGGAGCAGGGGGCACGGAGACCCAGTACTTC. This sequence encodes CASSLGAGGTETQYF.

Here the CDR3 DNA reads TGTGCCAGCAGCCCGACAGGGAATGAGCAGTTCTTC. This codes for CASSPTGNEQFF. The rearrangement uses TRBV3-1 (or the pseudogene TRBV3-2) and TRBJ2-1, with 7 bases fitting TRBD1. The length of the CDR3 is 12 residues. With V trimmed by 4 bases and J by 7 bases, 1 base remained unmatched. The germline CDR1 and CDR2 sequences are LGHDT and YNNKEL (reference sequence).

The V and J genes are TRBV19 and TRBJ1-3; D unresolved. The germline CDR1 and CDR2 sequences are LNHDA and SQIVND (reference sequence). The V and J ends lost 3 bases and 4 bases respectively, with 13 bases between them. The CDR3 totals 15 residues. This chain's CDR3 is CASSIWSRLGNTIYF. The DNA of the CDR3 is TGTGCCAGTAGTATTTGGTCCAGACTGGGAAACACCATATATTTT.

This sequence joins TRBV2 and TRBJ2-3, with unresolved D. CDR1 SNHLY and CDR2 FYNNEI come from the germline V gene. The CDR3 has 16 amino acids. Trimming removed 2 bases from V and 4 bases from J, with 16 bases in between. The CDR3 here is CASSERPPTPPDTQYF. The CDR3 DNA is TGTGCCAGCAGTGAAAGGCCCCCGACCCCCCCAGATACGCAGTATTTT.

The chain recombines TRBV6-1 with TRBJ1-3; tentative D call: TRBD1 (6 bases). The CDR3 is made up of 15 amino acids. From germline, CDR1 is MNHNS and CDR2 SASEGT. V gave up 1 base and J gave up 0 bases, with 7 bases separating them. This CDR3 reads CASSEGRGSGNTIYF. CDR3 nucleotide sequence: TGTGCCAGCAGTGAAGGCAGGGGCTCTGGAAACACCATATATTTT.

The chain joins TRBV6-5 to TRBJ2-5; TRBD2 aligns across 7 bases. The V gene end was trimmed by 0 bases and the J gene end by 2 bases; junction bases not matched to a gene: 6. CDR3 length: 16 amino acids. The germline V gene has CDR1 MNHEY and CDR2 SVGAGI. In nucleotides, the CDR3 is TGTGCCAGCAGTTACTCGGCGTCTAGCGGACAAGAGACCCAGTACTTC. It translates to CASSYSASSGQETQYF.

This chain uses TRBV3-1 (or the pseudogene TRBV3-2) with TRBJ2-3; TRBD2 aligns across 8 bases. This CDR3 is built from 15 residues. J lost 3 bases, V lost 6 bases, and 8 bases had no gene match. CDR1 is LGHDT and CDR2 is YNNKEL in the germline V gene (reference sequence). The CDR3 loop is CASSRGGHQTDTQYF. CDR3 sequence (DNA): TGTGCCAGCAGTCGGGGGGGCCATCAAACAGATACGCAGTATTTT.

The chain joins TRBV28 to TRBJ2-5; no reliable D call. V gave up 8 bases and J gave up 5 bases, with 9 bases separating them. Germline V gene data show CDR1 as MDHEN and CDR2 as SYDVKM. CDR3 size: 11 residues. CDR3 amino acids: CASRRMETQYF. CDR3 DNA sequence: TGTGCCAGCCGACGGATGGAGACCCAGTACTTC.

The CDR3 spells CAISESTGPRTEAFF. CDR3 bases: TGTGCCATCAGTGAGTCGACAGGCCCCCGGACTGAAGCTTTCTTT. J is TRBJ1-1 and V is TRBV10-3, with a weak D call TRBD1 (6 bases). CDR1 is ENHRY and CDR2 is SYGVKD in the germline V gene. Trimming took off 0 bases at V and 5 bases at J, with 13 bases between the two ends. The CDR3 length is 15 residues.

The chain joins TRBV18 to TRBJ2-5, with D perhaps TRBD1 or TRBD2 (5 bases each). Trimming took off 6 bases at V and 3 bases at J, with 17 bases between the two ends. CDR1 is KGHSH and CDR2 is LQKENI in the germline V gene. CDR3 length: 15 amino acids. CDR3 in DNA: TGTGCCAGCTCCCGCCGGGGCAGTCTTGAAGAGACCCAGTACTTC. Its protein product is CASSRRGSLEETQYF. Based on the CDR3 plus reference TRBV18 and TRBJ2-5, the full variable domain is NAGVMQNPRHLVRRRGQEARLRCSPMKGHSHVYWYRQLPEEGLKFMVYLQKENIIDESGMPKERFSAEFPKEGPSILRIQQVVRGDSAAYFCASSRRGSLEETQYFGPGTRLLVL.

The chain employs TRBV3-1 (or the pseudogene TRBV3-2) and TRBJ2-3, with TRBD1 identical over 7 bases. The CDR3 length is 14 residues. V was pared by 1 base and J by 4 bases, with 2 bases of the junction left unmatched. Looked up from germline, CDR1 is LGHDT and CDR2 is YNNKEL (reference sequence). CDR3: CASSQATGPDTQYF. The CDR3 DNA reads as TGTGCCAGCAGCCAAGCGACAGGGCCAGATACGCAGTATTTT.

This clone appeared a few times. CDR3: CASSSDRISGNTIYF. DNA for the CDR3: TGTGCCAGCAGCTCGGACAGGATCTCTGGAAACACCATATATTTT. The chain carries TRBV7-2 and TRBJ1-3; 7 bases align to TRBD1. V lost 4 bases and J lost 0; bases outside the gene matches: 3. The CDR3 spans 15 residues. CDR1 SGHTA and CDR2 FQGNSA come from the germline V gene.

The chain has TRBV5-1 and TRBJ1-4; 8 nucleotides agree with TRBD1. Trimming at V came to 5 bases and at J to 11 bases, leaving 11 bases not matched to a gene. In germline, CDR1 is SGHRS, CDR2 YFSETQ. The CDR3 contains 14 residues. Here the CDR3 reads CASRPGTGDVKLFF. The CDR3 DNA reads as TGCGCCAGCAGGCCCGGGACAGGAGACGTTAAACTGTTTTTT.

The CDR3 DNA follows: TGCGCCAGCATGGTGGGGGGACAAGCCTACGAGCAGTACTTC. It yields the protein CASMVGGQAYEQYF. The V and J genes are TRBV10-2 and TRBJ2-7; D is tentatively TRBD1 or TRBD2 (6 bases each). Trimming removed 7 bases from V and 2 bases from J, with 15 bases in between. Germline assignment: CDR1 WSHSY and CDR2 SAAADI. The CDR3 is made up of 14 amino acids.

V usage is TRBV30 and J usage is TRBJ1-2; 10 bases align to TRBD1. The trim removed 5 bases at V and 3 bases at J, leaving 12 bases unmatched. The CDR3 has 16 amino acids. The germline gives CDR1 GTSNPN, CDR2 SVGIG (reference sequence). The CDR3 DNA reads TGTGCCTGGGGGATTGTGACAGGGGGCTGGGACTATGGCTACACCTTC. It specifies CAWGIVTGGWDYGYTF.

The J gene is TRBJ1-2, the V gene TRBV2; 8 bases map to TRBD1. Trimming removed 6 bases from V and 5 bases from J; junction bases left unmatched: 5. The CDR3 is made up of 13 amino acids. Germline V gene lookup returns CDR1 SNHLY and CDR2 FYNNEI. Here the CDR3 DNA reads TGTGCCAGCAGCGTAACAGGGGGGTATGGCTACACCTTC. Translated: CASSVTGGYGYTF.

The chain carries TRBV12-3 or TRBV12-4 and TRBJ1-5; D is possibly TRBD1 (6 bases). The CDR3 has 13 residues. V was cut by 5 bases and J by 3 bases, with 8 bases left in between. The CDR3 nucleotides read TGTGCCAGCAGTAGGGGGTTCAATCAGCCCCAGCATTTT. The encoded protein is CASSRGFNQPQHF.

This chain links TRBV2 with TRBJ2-3; a weak D match, TRBD1 (6 bases). Germline V gene data show CDR1 as SNHLY and CDR2 as FYNNEI. V was clipped by 6 bases and J by 3 bases, with 16 bases between them. The CDR3 covers 15 residues. The CDR3 spells CASSEGVRGTDTQYF. The CDR3 nucleotides read TGTGCCAGCAGCGAGGGGGTTAGGGGTACAGATACGCAGTATTTT.

This clone has more than one count but fewer than ten. The chain carries TRBV5-4 and TRBJ2-5, with D possibly TRBD1 on 6 matching bases. This CDR3 contains 16 residues. The V end lost 1 base, the J end lost 5 bases, and 18 bases lay between the germline ends. CDR1 SGHNT and CDR2 YYREEE come from the germline V gene (reference sequence). This CDR3 reads CASSLRLRGGSETQYF. The DNA for the CDR3 is TGTGCCAGCAGCTTGAGACTCCGAGGGGGTTCGGAGACCCAGTACTTC.

This chain links TRBV6-5 with TRBJ2-2, with D perhaps matching TRBD2 (7 bases). Trimming cost V 2 bases and J 4 bases, with 14 bases left between them. The CDR3 totals 16 residues. CDR1 and CDR2 (germline): MNHEY, SVGAGI. This chain's CDR3 is CASSYGGGRSTGELFF. The DNA of the CDR3 is TGTGCCAGCAGTTACGGGGGGGGGCGGTCCACCGGGGAGCTGTTTTTT.

The V call is TRBV21-1, the J call TRBJ2-7. TRBV21-1 is a pseudogene segment. The CDR3 spans 14 residues. The CDR3 bases are TGTGCCAGCAGCAAAGGATGGTCGCCAAGGGAGCAGTACTTC. Encoded protein: CASSKGWSPREQYF.